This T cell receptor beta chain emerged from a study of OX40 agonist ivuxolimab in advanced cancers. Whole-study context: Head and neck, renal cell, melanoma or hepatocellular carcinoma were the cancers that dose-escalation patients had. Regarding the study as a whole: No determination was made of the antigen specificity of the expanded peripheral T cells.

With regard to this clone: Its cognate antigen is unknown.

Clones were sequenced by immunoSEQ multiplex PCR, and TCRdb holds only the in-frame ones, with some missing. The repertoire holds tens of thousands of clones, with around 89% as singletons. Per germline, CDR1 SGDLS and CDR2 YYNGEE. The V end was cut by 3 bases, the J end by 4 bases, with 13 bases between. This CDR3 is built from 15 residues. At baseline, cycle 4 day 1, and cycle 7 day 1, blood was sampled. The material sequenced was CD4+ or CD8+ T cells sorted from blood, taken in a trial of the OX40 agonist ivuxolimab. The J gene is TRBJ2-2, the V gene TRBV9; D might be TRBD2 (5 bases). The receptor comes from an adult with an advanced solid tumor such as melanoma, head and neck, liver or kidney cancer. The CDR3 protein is CASSESTGSTGELFF. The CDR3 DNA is TGTGCCAGCAGCGAATCCACGGGATCCACCGGGGAGCTGTTTTTT.